A single sample gave rise to the 19 T cell receptor beta chains below, sequenced in a study of blood T cell repertoires in COVID-19. The table came from immunoSEQ multiplex PCR; TCRdb's copy has only in-frame clones and leaves some out. Of 140,000 or so clones listed, about 84% are singletons. The specimen was PBMCs or T cells enriched from blood (not recorded which). Every receptor here comes from a woman between 18 and 29 years old who had been exposed to COVID-19.

V and J are TRBV28 and TRBJ2-7; tentative D call: TRBD1 (6 bases). V was trimmed by 5 bases and J by 4 bases, leaving 12 bases between them. Germline CDR1 MDHEN, CDR2 SYDVKM. This CDR3 region has 13 residues. CDR3: CASSLQGLYEQYF. Here the CDR3 DNA reads TGTGCCAGCAGTCTACAGGGTTTATACGAGCAGTACTTC. The variable domain in full, with the rest retrieved from reference TRBV28 and TRBJ2-7, is DVKVTQSSRYLVKRTGEKVFLECVQDMDHENMFWYRQDPGLGLRLIYFSYDVKMKEKGDIPEGYSVSREKKERFSLILESASTNQTSMYLCASSLQGLYEQYFGPGTRLTVT.

V gene TRBV19 combines with J gene TRBJ1-4; D is unresolved. Germline CDR1 LNHDA, CDR2 SQIVND (reference sequence). This CDR3 comprises 15 residues. The V end was cut by 5 bases, the J end by 0 bases, with 10 bases between. The CDR3 is CASSPYDATNEKLFF. CDR3 DNA: TGTGCCAGTAGTCCCTATGATGCAACTAATGAAAAACTGTTTTTT.

The chain combines TRBV5-4 with TRBJ1-3, with D possibly being TRBD1 (6 bases). The germline gives CDR1 SGHNT, CDR2 YYREEE (reference sequence). Deletions cut 4 bases from V and 7 bases from J, with 12 bases between. The CDR3 length is 13 residues. CDR3 DNA: TGTGCCAGCAGCCCTACAGGGTGGAACACCATATATTTT. Amino acid sequence: CASSPTGWNTIYF.

This chain joins TRBV7-9 and TRBJ2-1, with D tentatively TRBD2 (6 bases). In germline, CDR1 is SEHNR, CDR2 FQNEAQ (reference sequence). This CDR3 is 13 amino acids long. Trimming removed 5 bases from V and 7 bases from J, with 12 bases in between. The CDR3 DNA reads as TGTGCCAGCAGCCGCGGGGCGGGGAATGAGCAGTTCTTC. Amino acids: CASSRGAGNEQFF.

The chain joins TRBV5-4 to TRBJ2-1; weak D call: TRBD2 (5 bases). V was pared by 0 bases and J by 0 bases, with 10 bases between. The germline V gene has CDR1 SGHNT and CDR2 YYREEE (reference sequence). CDR3 length: 16 amino acids. CDR3 residues: CASSLAAGRSYNEQFF. DNA of the CDR3: TGTGCCAGCAGCTTGGCGGCGGGCCGCTCCTACAATGAGCAGTTCTTC.

The V and J genes are TRBV3-1 (or the pseudogene TRBV3-2) and TRBJ2-3, with D perhaps matching TRBD2 (6 bases). This CDR3 comprises 15 residues. The V end lost 1 base, the J end lost 2 bases, and 10 bases lay between the germline ends. Germline V gene data show CDR1 as LGHDT and CDR2 as YNNKEL (reference sequence). CDR3 nucleotide sequence: TGTGCCAGCAGCCAAGTGGGACTCGTCACAGATACGCAGTATTTT. Translation gives CASSQVGLVTDTQYF.

The chain combines TRBV11-2 with TRBJ2-2; 8 bases are shared with TRBD2. The germline CDR1 and CDR2 sequences are SGHAT and FQNNGV. V trimming: 2 bases; J trimming: 1 base; junction bases outside the gene matches: 3. The CDR3 has 16 amino acids. The CDR3 nucleotides read TGTGCCAGCAGCTTATTTGCGGGAGGGAACACCGGGGAGCTGTTTTTT. Its protein is CASSLFAGGNTGELFF.

This chain links TRBV28 with TRBJ2-1; D may be TRBD2 (6 bases). Per the germline V gene, CDR1 is MDHEN and CDR2 is SYDVKM. This CDR3 has 14 residues. With 6 bases removed from V and 7 bases from J, the gap between germline ends came to 16 bases. The CDR3 bases are TGTGCCAGCAGGGGAAGGAGAGGGAGGAATGAGCAGTTCTTC. It is translated as CASRGRRGRNEQFF.

The chain links TRBV7-3 to TRBJ2-2, with a weak D call TRBD1 (7 bases). This CDR3 region has 15 residues. The V gene's germline CDR1 is SGHTA and CDR2 FQGTGA. V was cut by 5 bases and J by 4 bases, with 14 bases left in between. This chain's CDR3 is CASSQGGPSTGELFF. The CDR3 DNA is TGTGCCAGCAGCCAGGGGGGACCGTCCACCGGGGAGCTGTTTTTT.

This sequence joins TRBV29-1 and TRBJ2-5, with no clear D. CDR1 and CDR2 from the germline V gene are SQVTM and ANQGSEA. Trimming pared 3 bases from V and 4 bases from J, leaving 12 bases between. The CDR3 totals 13 residues. In nucleotides, the CDR3 is TGCAGCGTTGAGCGAAGTCCTGGAGAGACCCAGTACTTC. Translated, it gives CSVERSPGETQYF.

The chain links TRBV7-7 to TRBJ2-1; possible D gene TRBD2, 5 bases. CDR3 size: 15 residues. Trimming shortened V by 3 bases and J by 7 bases, and 16 bases separated the two germline ends. CDR1 SSHAT and CDR2 FNYEAQ come from the germline V gene (reference sequence). CDR3 DNA sequence: TGTGCCAGCAGCTTCGGGCCTAGAGGGCGGAATGAGCAGTTCTTC. Its protein is CASSFGPRGRNEQFF.

The rearrangement joins TRBV9 to TRBJ1-3; D remains unclear. Germline V CDR1 and CDR2: SGDLS, YYNGEE. Trimming pared 1 base from V and 0 bases from J, leaving 5 bases between. The CDR3 is 14 residues long. CDR3 sequence reads: CASSVKSSGNTIYF. The CDR3 nucleotides read TGTGCCAGCAGCGTAAAGAGCTCTGGAAACACCATATATTTT. Based on the CDR3 plus reference TRBV9 and TRBJ1-3, the full variable domain is DSGVTQTPKHLITATGQRVTLRCSPRSGDLSVYWYQQSLDQGLQFLIQYYNGEERAKGNILERFSAQQFPDLHSELNLSSLELGDSALYFCASSVKSSGNTIYFGEGSWLTVV.

This clone was counted between two and nine times. The chain carries TRBV9 and TRBJ2-2; D possibly corresponds to TRBD1 (5 bases). This CDR3 contains 14 residues. Germline V lookup: CDR1 SGDLS, CDR2 YYNGEE. V lost 4 bases and J lost 6, with 13 bases in between. CDR3 residues: CASSSQGMAGELFF. The CDR3 region has the DNA TGTGCCAGCAGCTCCCAGGGTATGGCCGGGGAGCTGTTTTTT.

The V and J genes are TRBV5-1 and TRBJ1-2; D gene ambiguous. There are 14 residues in the CDR3. Germline V gene lookup returns CDR1 SGHRS and CDR2 YFSETQ. The V end was cut by 0 bases, the J end by 2 bases, with 8 bases between. CDR3 amino acids: CASSLGTANYGYTF. The CDR3 bases are TGCGCCAGCAGCTTGGGTACAGCAAACTATGGCTACACCTTC. The full variable domain, completed using reference TRBV5-1 and TRBJ1-2, is KAGVTQTPRYLIKTRGQQVTLSCSPISGHRSVSWYQQTPGQGLQFLFEYFSETQRNKGNFPGRFSGRQFSNSRSEMNVSTLELGDSALYLCASSLGTANYGYTFGSGTRLTVV.

The chain carries TRBV5-6 and TRBJ2-7; D is possibly TRBD1 (6 bases). This CDR3 has 14 amino acids. Trimming pared 0 bases from V and 3 bases from J, leaving 10 bases between. The germline CDR1 and CDR2 sequences are SGHDT and YYEEEE. The CDR3 region is CASSLGAGVYEQYF. CDR3 coding DNA: TGTGCCAGCAGCTTGGGGGCAGGGGTCTACGAGCAGTACTTC. Full variable domain (outside the CDR3, taken from reference TRBV5-6 and TRBJ2-7): DAGVTQSPTHLIKTRGQQVTLRCSPKSGHDTVSWYQQALGQGPQFIFQYYEEEERQRGNFPDRFSGHQFPNYSSELNVNALLLGDSALYLCASSLGAGVYEQYFGPGTRLTVT.

This clone was recorded only once. The rearrangement uses TRBV5-1 and TRBJ1-4, with no clear D. The CDR3 totals 14 residues. V was trimmed by 0 bases and J by 5 bases, leaving 8 bases between them. The V gene's germline CDR1 is SGHRS and CDR2 YFSETQ. The CDR3 protein is CASSLAGFNEKLFF. The CDR3 DNA sequence: TGCGCCAGCAGCTTGGCAGGTTTCAATGAAAAACTGTTTTTT.

The rearrangement joins TRBV19 to TRBJ1-5; 7 bases align to TRBD1. CDR1 is LNHDA, CDR2 SQIVND, per germline (reference sequence). The CDR3 is 13 residues long. V dropped 6 bases and J dropped 5; count of bases not matched to a gene: 4. The CDR3 DNA sequence: TGTGCCAGTAGCTGGGACAGATATCAGCCCCAGCATTTT. Protein sequence: CASSWDRYQPQHF.

The chain employs TRBV10-2 and TRBJ1-1; D uncertain. V lost 4 bases and J lost 2, with 11 bases in between. The CDR3 is made up of 14 amino acids. Per the germline V gene, CDR1 is WSHSY and CDR2 is SAAADI. The CDR3 spells CASSVTATNTEAFF. The CDR3 nucleotides read TGCGCCAGCAGTGTTACAGCTACTAACACTGAAGCTTTCTTT.

Only a few counts were recorded for this clone. The J gene is TRBJ1-2, the V gene TRBV12-3 or TRBV12-4; D uncertain. CDR3 length: 11 amino acids. Trimming removed 5 bases at V and 7 bases at J, with 8 bases between. CDR3 residues: CASSGRTGYTF. The CDR3 coding sequence is TGTGCCAGCAGTGGGAGAACTGGCTACACCTTC.